These T cell receptor beta chains were read from a single sample in a study of blood T cell repertoires in COVID-19. The protocol was immunoSEQ multiplex PCR, while the TCRdb copy is restricted to in-frame clones and leaves out a portion. Counted here are roughly 100,000 clones, around nine tenths occurring once; the ten biggest clones make up under 20%. Source material: peripheral blood. These receptor sequences come from a woman older than 75 in a cohort sampled during active COVID-19. Each CDR3 is given with its conserved first and last residue. A D gene is named only where the DNA matches it firmly. Clone size is shown for a subset of rows, as once, few, many or a class of expanded clone.

J gene,clone size,V gene,D gene,CDR3 DNA,CDR3 protein
TRBJ2-7,-,TRBV18,TRBD2,TGTGCCAGCTCACCACCTCAGACTAGCGGGGGGACCTACGAGCAGTACTTC,CASSPPQTSGGTYEQYF
TRBJ1-2,-,TRBV28,TRBD1,TGTGCCAGCAGCCTCCCGGGACAGGGGGGCTATGGCTACACCTTC,CASSLPGQGGYGYTF
TRBJ2-3,-,TRBV6-5,-,TGTGCCAGCGGGGCAGGGGCAGATACGCAGTATTTT,CASGAGADTQYF
TRBJ2-7,once,TRBV5-4,-,TGTGCCAGCAGCTTGACTGGTGTTGGGGCTTACGAGCAGTACTTC,CASSLTGVGAYEQYF
TRBJ1-3,-,TRBV11-2,-,TGTGCCAGCAGCTTCGGCACGGCGGAGGCCGCCATATATTTT,CASSFGTAEAAIYF
TRBJ1-1,-,TRBV5-6,-,TGTGCCAGCAGCTTCCTAACTGAAGCTTTCTTT,CASSFLTEAFF
TRBJ1-2,-,TRBV7-9,TRBD1,TGTGCCAGCAGCCCCTCCCCCGGGACAGTGTTGGCCTATGGCTACACCTTC,CASSPSPGTVLAYGYTF
TRBJ1-3,-,TRBV27,-,TGTGCCAGCAGTTTGGCGACAGGAGGAAACACCATATATTTT,CASSLATGGNTIYF
TRBJ2-1,-,TRBV18,TRBD1,TGTGCCAGCCTCTCAGGGGGCGCAGGGGCTATCCTCAATGAGCAGTTCTTC,CASLSGGAGAILNEQFF
TRBJ1-5,-,TRBV5-6,TRBD1,TGTGCCAGCAGCTTAAGAGGGGGCCTGTATCAGCCCCAGCATTTT,CASSLRGGLYQPQHF
TRBJ2-2,-,TRBV3-1/TRBV3-2,-,TGTGCCAGCAGTACTTTGGCGGGGAGAGGGGAGCTGTTTTTT,CASSTLAGRGELFF
TRBJ2-1,-,TRBV20-1,-,TGCAGTGCTAGCTTATACAATGAGCAGTTCTTC,CSASLYNEQFF
TRBJ2-3,-,TRBV6-5,-,TGTGCCAGCGGCCCCCTGCGCACAGATACGCAGTATTTT,CASGPLRTDTQYF
TRBJ2-7,once,TRBV10-3,TRBD1,TGTGCCATCAGTCAGGGGGTAATCTACGAGCAGTACTTC,CAISQGVIYEQYF
TRBJ2-7,-,TRBV28,TRBD1,TGTGCCAGCATTTCCGGGACAGTCAACGAGCAGTACTTC,CASISGTVNEQYF
TRBJ2-1,-,TRBV24-1,-,TGTGCCACCAGTGACCCACAGGGAGATAGCGCCTACAATGAGCAGTTCTTC,CATSDPQGDSAYNEQFF
TRBJ1-3,-,TRBV3-1/TRBV3-2,TRBD1,TGTGCCAGCAGCTCAACAGGGGGCTCTGGAAACACCATATATTTT,CASSSTGGSGNTIYF
TRBJ1-1,-,TRBV5-1,-,TGCGCCAGCAGGGCAGGGTCCTATTACACTGAAGCTTTCTTT,CASRAGSYYTEAFF
TRBJ2-3,-,TRBV5-1,-,TGCGCCAGCAGCTTGGAAGTGGGCCCAGATACGCAGTATTTT,CASSLEVGPDTQYF
TRBJ1-2,-,TRBV4-2,-,TGTGCCAGCAGCCAAGAGGCAGGAAGTGGCTACACCTTC,CASSQEAGSGYTF
TRBJ2-5,once,TRBV3-1/TRBV3-2,-,TGTGCCAGCAGCCCCTTCGAAGGGGCCCAAGAGACCCAGTACTTC,CASSPFEGAQETQYF
TRBJ1-2,-,TRBV28,-,TGTGCCAGCAGTCTTCGCGCCGTAGCTAACTATGGCTACACCTTC,CASSLRAVANYGYTF
TRBJ1-1,-,TRBV14,-,TGTGCCAGCAGCCTACAAGGGGGCACTGAAGCTTTCTTT,CASSLQGGTEAFF
TRBJ1-4,once,TRBV7-9,-,TGTGCCAGCAGCTTGACAGCTTGGGCCGAAAAACTGTTTTTT,CASSLTAWAEKLFF
TRBJ2-1,-,TRBV3-1/TRBV3-2,TRBD2,TGTGCCAGCAGCCAAGGAGCGGGGGTCGGTGATGAGCAGTTCTTC,CASSQGAGVGDEQFF
TRBJ2-5,-,TRBV9,TRBD1,TGTGCCAGCAGCGTAGAGGACAGGGGGGTTCAGACCCAGTACTTC,CASSVEDRGVQTQYF
TRBJ1-1,-,TRBV12-3/TRBV12-4,-,TGTGCCAGCAGTTTAGGGAGTTACGCTGAAGCTTTCTTT,CASSLGSYAEAFF
TRBJ2-1,-,TRBV24-1,-,TGTGCCACCAGTGAATACTCCTACAATGAGCAGTTCTTC,CATSEYSYNEQFF
TRBJ2-3,-,TRBV24-1,-,TGTGCCACCAGGGGAGTTGGTTATACGCAGTATTTT,CATRGVGYTQYF
TRBJ2-7,-,TRBV30,TRBD2,TGTGCCTGGAGGGGGAGCGGGGGCTTCTATACCTACGAGCAGTACTTC,CAWRGSGGFYTYEQYF
TRBJ2-1,-,TRBV18,TRBD1,TGTGCCAGCTCACCGACGCGGACAGGGGGTAATGAGCAGTTCTTC,CASSPTRTGGNEQFF
TRBJ1-2,-,TRBV19,-,TGTGCCAGTAGTATGGAACGGACAAACTATGGCTACACCTTC,CASSMERTNYGYTF
TRBJ2-1,once,TRBV29-1,TRBD2,TGCAGCGGCGAGACTAGCGGGGGGGAGCAGTTCTTC,CSGETSGGEQFF
TRBJ1-4,-,TRBV5-4,TRBD1,TGTGCCAGCAGCCTTGACAGGGGGAGTGAAAAACTGTTTTTT,CASSLDRGSEKLFF
TRBJ1-2,-,TRBV5-1,-,TGCGCCAGCAGCTTATCTTCGGGTGGTGGCTACACCTTC,CASSLSSGGGYTF
TRBJ2-7,-,TRBV3-1/TRBV3-2,-,TGTGCCAGCAGCCAAGTATTGTCCGAGCAGTACTTC,CASSQVLSEQYF
TRBJ1-1,-,TRBV12-5,-,TGTGCTAGTGGTGCGGGGGGATCATTCACTGAAGCTTTCTTT,CASGAGGSFTEAFF
TRBJ2-2,-,TRBV18,TRBD2,TGTGCCAGCTCACCCGACCCGGGAGGATGGAACACCGGGGAGCTGTTTTTT,CASSPDPGGWNTGELFF
TRBJ2-1,once,TRBV27,TRBD2,TGTGCCAGCTACCTCACGGGAGGCCCCTACAATGAGCAGTTCTTC,CASYLTGGPYNEQFF
TRBJ2-2,-,TRBV5-8,-,TGTGCCAGCAGCGGAACCGGGATTTACACCGGGGAGCTGTTTTTT,CASSGTGIYTGELFF
TRBJ2-4,-,TRBV5-4,TRBD1,TGTGCCAGCACCCCCGGGGCGGGACAGGGGACCATTCAGTACTTC,CASTPGAGQGTIQYF
TRBJ2-3,-,TRBV18,-,TGTGCCAGCTCATTGGCCCCGCCGGGGACAGATACGCAGTATTTT,CASSLAPPGTDTQYF
TRBJ2-1,-,TRBV14,TRBD2,TGTGCCAGCAGCCGAGCGGGGTCCAATGAGCAGTTCTTC,CASSRAGSNEQFF
TRBJ1-2,-,TRBV5-4,TRBD1,TGTGCCAGCAGCTTGCAGGGGGCGTACTATGGCTACACCTTC,CASSLQGAYYGYTF
TRBJ1-3,-,TRBV7-9,-,TGTGCCAGCAGCTTAGCACAGGGTAGAAACACCATATATTTT,CASSLAQGRNTIYF
TRBJ2-6,-,TRBV6-1,-,TGTGCCAGCAGTGAAGCTAGAGGGTCTGGGGCCAACGTCCTGACTTTC,CASSEARGSGANVLTF
TRBJ2-7,-,TRBV10-3,-,TGTGCCATCAGGACAGGTTTGCAATCCTACGAGCAGTACTTC,CAIRTGLQSYEQYF
TRBJ2-3,-,TRBV19,TRBD1,TGTGCCAGTAGTATATCGACAGGGGCTCAGAACACAGATACGCAGTATTTT,CASSISTGAQNTDTQYF
TRBJ2-2,-,TRBV7-6,TRBD2,TGTGCCAGCAGCCCCCGAGCGGGGGGGCTTACCGGGGAGCTGTTTTTT,CASSPRAGGLTGELFF
TRBJ2-1,-,TRBV19,TRBD2,TGTGCCAGTAAGGAACGGACTAGCCTTAGAGATGAGCAGTTCTTC,CASKERTSLRDEQFF
TRBJ2-7,-,TRBV19,-,TGTGCCAGTAGTATTTCCAGGTTCTACGAGCAGTACTTC,CASSISRFYEQYF